These 22 T cell receptor beta chains were sequenced from one sample in a study of blood T cell repertoires in COVID-19. Using immunoSEQ multiplex PCR, the repertoire was profiled, and TCRdb retains in-frame clones only, with some absent. The sample includes 150,000 to 200,000 clones, over 75% of them seen just once. The sample taken for sequencing was peripheral blood. The receptors come from a woman of 80 years or more with active or convalescent COVID-19.

This sequence joins TRBV28 and TRBJ2-7; D is perhaps TRBD1 (5 bases). This CDR3 has 13 amino acids. V shed 2 bases and J shed 4 bases, with 9 bases lying between them. The germline V gene has CDR1 MDHEN and CDR2 SYDVKM. The CDR3 reads CASSLGPGYEQYF. DNA for the CDR3: TGTGCCAGCAGTTTAGGACCAGGGTACGAGCAGTACTTC.

This sequence joins TRBV4-2 and TRBJ2-7; 12 bases are shared with TRBD1. This CDR3 comprises 15 residues. Germline V gene data show CDR1 as LGHNA and CDR2 as YNFKEQ. The V and J ends lost 6 bases and 6 bases, in that order; junction bases with no gene match: 9. The CDR3 here is CASRQTGTGGFEQYF. CDR3 DNA: TGTGCCAGCAGACAGACCGGGACAGGGGGCTTCGAGCAGTACTTC.

The rearrangement joins TRBV14 to TRBJ2-1; D is possibly TRBD2 (6 bases). This CDR3 is built from 14 residues. The V and J ends lost 0 bases and 7 bases respectively, with 10 bases between them. Germline loops: CDR1 SGHDN, CDR2 FVKESK. The CDR3 DNA reads as TGTGCCAGCAGCCAAGATTACGGGAGAAATGAGCAGTTCTTC. Translation gives CASSQDYGRNEQFF.

The chain has TRBV2 and TRBJ1-1; TRBD1 matches 7 bases. With 7 bases clipped from V and 2 bases from J, the junction kept 7 bases outside the gene matches. This CDR3 has 14 residues. Per germline, CDR1 SNHLY and CDR2 FYNNEI. In DNA form, the CDR3 reads TGTGCCAGCAAAGGGACAGAATATAACACTGAAGCTTTCTTT. Translated, it gives CASKGTEYNTEAFF.

The chain recombines TRBV4-3 with TRBJ1-2; 10 bases line up with TRBD1. V lost 0 bases, J lost 1 base, and 8 bases stayed unmatched. Germline-derived CDR1 and CDR2 are LGHNA and YSLEER. This CDR3 has 18 amino acids. The CDR3 here is CASSQEYGTGDYNYGYTF. CDR3 coding DNA: TGCGCCAGCAGCCAAGAATATGGGACAGGGGACTATAACTATGGCTACACCTTC.

J is TRBJ2-3 and V is TRBV11-2; 12 nucleotides agree with TRBD2. Losses at the gene ends were 1 base for V and 10 bases for J; bases not matched to a gene: 6. The CDR3 loop spans 15 amino acids. CDR1 SGHAT and CDR2 FQNNGV come from the germline V gene. The CDR3 DNA reads TGTGCCAGCAGCTTAGCCCTAGCGGGGGGGCCGGCGCAGTATTTT. It specifies CASSLALAGGPAQYF.

CDR3 sequence reads: CASSHRTSGEETQYF. In nucleotides, the CDR3 is TGCGCCAGCAGCCACCGGACTAGCGGGGAAGAGACCCAGTACTTC. The chain uses TRBV4-3 and TRBJ2-5; TRBD2 aligns across 12 bases. The V gene end was trimmed by 3 bases and the J gene end by 3 bases; junction bases not matched to a gene: 2. The V gene's germline CDR1 is LGHNA and CDR2 YSLEER. CDR3 size: 15 residues.

The chain links TRBV6-4 to TRBJ2-1; 11 nucleotides match TRBD2. The V gene's germline CDR1 is MRHNA and CDR2 SNTAGT. The CDR3 consists of 15 residues. Trimming removed 4 bases from V and 6 bases from J; junction bases left unmatched: 5. CDR3 nucleotides: TGTGCCAGCAGTGCACTAGCGGGGGCCCCCAATGAGCAGTTCTTC. As protein: CASSALAGAPNEQFF.

The genes are TRBV5-1 and TRBJ2-5, with D possibly TRBD1 on 6 matching bases. In germline, CDR1 is SGHRS, CDR2 YFSETQ. The CDR3 runs to 14 residues. Trimming pared 0 bases from V and 4 bases from J, leaving 10 bases between. The CDR3 reads CASSLAEGGETQYF. The DNA of the CDR3 is TGCGCCAGCAGCTTGGCCGAAGGGGGAGAGACCCAGTACTTC. The full variable domain, completed using reference TRBV5-1 and TRBJ2-5, is KAGVTQTPRYLIKTRGQQVTLSCSPISGHRSVSWYQQTPGQGLQFLFEYFSETQRNKGNFPGRFSGRQFSNSRSEMNVSTLELGDSALYLCASSLAEGGETQYFGPGTRLLVL.

The V and J genes are TRBV27 and TRBJ1-1; 9 positions match TRBD1. The CDR3 covers 15 residues. The germline gives CDR1 MNHEY, CDR2 SMNVEV (reference sequence). V lost 7 bases and J lost 3; bases outside the gene matches: 9. The CDR3 sequence is CASTARDRVDTEAFF. Here the CDR3 DNA reads TGTGCCAGCACCGCGAGGGACAGGGTGGACACTGAAGCTTTCTTT.

This chain links TRBV19 with TRBJ1-1, with 10 bases fitting TRBD1. Germline V gene data show CDR1 as LNHDA and CDR2 as SQIVND (reference sequence). The CDR3 has 13 amino acids. V dropped 5 bases and J dropped 10; count of bases not matched to a gene: 7. In nucleotides, the CDR3 is TGTGCCAGTAGTCCTGACAGGGGGCCATTAGCTTTCTTT. Its protein is CASSPDRGPLAFF.

The gene calls are TRBV28 and TRBJ2-3; a weak D match, TRBD1 (6 bases). Germline CDR1 reads MDHEN; CDR2 reads SYDVKM. The CDR3 contains 18 residues. Trimming shortened V by 5 bases and J by 2 bases, and 23 bases separated the two germline ends. The DNA of the CDR3 is TGTGCCAGCAGTGCCCCCGGGACATCAATTATAACCACAGATACGCAGTATTTT. Translated, it gives CASSAPGTSIITTDTQYF.

This chain connects TRBV4-1 to TRBJ2-3; TRBD2 might be the D (5 bases). CDR1 MGHRA and CDR2 YSYEKL come from the germline V gene. The CDR3 covers 13 residues. Deletions cut 3 bases from V and 3 bases from J, with 7 bases between. CDR3 region: CASSQRGTDTQYF. Here the CDR3 DNA reads TGCGCCAGCAGCCAGCGCGGGACAGATACGCAGTATTTT.

This chain joins TRBV11-2 and TRBJ2-1; D is perhaps TRBD2 (7 bases). Germline V CDR1 and CDR2: SGHAT, FQNNGV. V lost 5 bases and J lost 7, with 24 bases in between. The CDR3 has 17 residues. The CDR3 loop is CASSLLGGLTGENEQFF. The CDR3 DNA reads as TGTGCCAGCAGCCTGTTGGGGGGGCTCACCGGGGAAAATGAGCAGTTCTTC.

The chain carries TRBV2 and TRBJ1-4; D is unresolved. Trimming shortened V by 7 bases and J by 4 bases, and 13 bases separated the two germline ends. Germline CDR1 is SNHLY and CDR2 is FYNNEI. This CDR3 contains 14 residues. The CDR3 spells CASTEVAINEKLFF. The DNA for the CDR3 is TGTGCCAGCACCGAGGTAGCGATTAATGAAAAACTGTTTTTT.

In this sample, this clone turned up once. This rearrangement joins TRBV3-1 (or the pseudogene TRBV3-2) to TRBJ1-3; no firm D call. Germline V CDR1 and CDR2: LGHDT, YNNKEL (reference sequence). Trimming took off 1 base at V and 8 bases at J, with 18 bases between the two ends. This CDR3 spans 16 amino acids. The CDR3 coding sequence is TGTGCCAGCAGCCAAGGCGGAGAATTATTACGTGACACCATATATTTT. Residues: CASSQGGELLRDTIYF.

This clone was counted a single time. The rearrangement uses TRBV4-1 and TRBJ2-1; 8 nucleotides align to TRBD2. The ends lost 5 bases at V and 3 bases at J; junction bases unmatched: 6. The length of the CDR3 is 15 residues. Germline-derived CDR1 and CDR2 are MGHRA and YSYEKL. CDR3 coding DNA: TGCGCCAGCAGCTTTACGGGGGGGCTCTACAATGAGCAGTTCTTC. It specifies CASSFTGGLYNEQFF.

The rearrangement links TRBV11-3 to TRBJ2-1; possibly TRBD2 for D (7 bases). The V gene lost 5 bases and the J gene lost 7 bases, with 18 bases spanning the gap. Germline CDR1 reads SGHNT; CDR2 reads YENEEA. The CDR3 runs 15 residues. The chain's CDR3 is CASSPGLGGANEQFF. The CDR3 nucleotides are TGTGCCAGCAGCCCAGGCTTGGGGGGGGCAAATGAGCAGTTCTTC.

The chain has TRBV18 and TRBJ2-3, with a tentative D call TRBD1 (5 bases). Trimming removed 6 bases at V and 1 base at J, with 17 bases between. The CDR3 has 16 amino acids. Germline V gene data show CDR1 as KGHSH and CDR2 as LQKENI. In nucleotides, the CDR3 is TGTGCCAGCTCCCCTATGGCAGAAGGGGGCACAGATACGCAGTATTTT. The encoded protein is CASSPMAEGGTDTQYF.

V gene TRBV19 combines with J gene TRBJ1-1; 8 positions match TRBD1. This CDR3 comprises 13 residues. Trimming cost V 9 bases and J 3 bases; bases outside gene matches: 6. Germline values: CDR1 LNHDA, CDR2 SQIVND (reference sequence). The CDR3 loop reads CASRGLGDTEAFF. Here the CDR3 DNA reads TGTGCCAGCAGGGGGCTCGGGGACACTGAAGCTTTCTTT. The full variable domain, in which reference TRBV19 and TRBJ1-1 provide the parts outside the CDR3, is DGGITQSPKYLFRKEGQNVTLSCEQNLNHDAMYWYRQDPGQGLRLIYYSQIVNDFQKGDIAEGYSVSREKKESFPLTVTSAQKNPTAFYLCASRGLGDTEAFFGQGTRLTVV.

The rearrangement uses TRBV2 and TRBJ1-5; D is perhaps TRBD1 (6 bases). This CDR3 is built from 16 residues. The V end was cut by 8 bases, the J end by 0 bases, with 17 bases between. CDR1 and CDR2 from the germline V gene are SNHLY and FYNNEI. The CDR3 reads CASGGRDIYSNQPQHF. CDR3 coding DNA: TGTGCCAGCGGAGGCCGGGACATCTATAGCAATCAGCCCCAGCATTTT.

CDR3 protein: CASSLARGLDSPLHF. Here the CDR3 DNA reads TGTGCCAGCAGCTTAGCCAGGGGGCTGGATTCACCCCTCCACTTT. The genes are TRBV7-8 and TRBJ1-6, with TRBD1 identical over 8 bases. CDR1 is SGHVS and CDR2 is FQNEAQ in the germline V gene. The CDR3 loop spans 15 amino acids. V lost 0 bases and J lost 8; bases outside the gene matches: 3.